The sequence of this T cell receptor (beta chain) was determined in a study of OX40 agonist ivuxolimab in advanced cancers. The repertoire was sequenced with immunoSEQ multiplex PCR; TCRdb's copy has only in-frame clones and lacks some. The table has about 58,000 clones, over 80% seen once. Concerning this clone: Its antigen is still unknown.

General observations from the study: The study observed clonal expansion of CD4+ and CD8+ blood T cells by week 6 at 0.1 to 3.0 mg/kg.

Exclusion of a patient followed from autoimmune disease history or systemic immunosuppression. Germline values: CDR1 MNHEY, CDR2 SMNVEV (reference sequence). The germline V and J ends were trimmed by 6 bases and 3 bases, with 9 bases remaining between them. The CDR3 spans 13 residues. The sequence was collected from an adult with an advanced solid tumor such as melanoma, head and neck, liver or kidney cancer. The chain recombines TRBV27 with TRBJ1-5, with a tentative D call TRBD1 (5 bases). The material was CD4+ or CD8+ T cells sorted from blood, obtained in a trial of the OX40 agonist ivuxolimab. This CDR3 reads CASSDSFNQPQHF. The CDR3 coding sequence is TGTGCCAGCAGCGACAGTTTCAATCAGCCCCAGCATTTT.